A selection of T cell receptor beta chains follows, all from one sample in a study of T cells in Graves' hyperthyroidism and ophthalmopathy. One entry per CDR3 protein, called by TCRdb with MiXCR from the multiplex PCR reads. The sample has about 680,000 distinct CDR3 sequences, just over 35% seen once. The specimen sequenced was blood. The receptors here all came from a woman between 40 and 50 years old with Graves' hyperthyroidism. Both conserved end residues are trimmed from each CDR3. Clone size is not always given. Where it is, it says once, few, many or a class for expanded clones.

TRBJ2-2 TRBV11-2 NA ASSLSFTLGQGANGELF
TRBJ1-2 TRBV12-3/TRBV12-4 many ASMRNYGYT
TRBJ1-5 TRBV19 NA AWSVSGDPNQPQH
TRBJ2-2 TRBV20-1 few SARVGEWFAGELF
TRBJ1-6 TRBV25-1 many ASSNRGNSPLH
TRBJ2-7 TRBV7-9 NA ASSDGGTYEQY
TRBJ1-2 TRBV7-9 many ATSRGYT
TRBJ2-7 TRBV20-1 NA SAMGLAGSFSYEQY
TRBJ2-7 TRBV19 NA ASSIRIGTKALEQY
TRBJ2-7 TRBV29-1 many SVSRTSYEQY
TRBJ2-7 TRBV9 few ASSVAPAEYEQY